These 26 T cell receptor beta chains share one sample of origin, sequenced in a study of T cell responses to AZD1222 COVID-19 vaccine. The assay was immunoSEQ multiplex PCR, and TCRdb's table has in-frame clones only and misses some. The sample lists about 67,000 clones, 80% to 90% occurring once. The sequences come from peripheral blood, collected 28 days after the second AZD1222 dose. All receptors come from an adult who received the AZD1222 COVID-19 vaccine.

As for this clone: Other DNA sequences in this sample translate to the same CDR3. The rearrangement joins TRBV27 to TRBJ2-1, with D possibly being TRBD1 (5 bases). Germline V CDR1 and CDR2: MNHEY, SMNVEV (reference sequence). Trimming pared 5 bases from V and 10 bases from J, leaving 15 bases between. The CDR3 is made up of 13 amino acids. Here the CDR3 reads CASSPRDRTEQFF. As DNA, the CDR3 is TGTGCCAGCAGTCCTCGAGATAGGACAGAGCAGTTCTTC.

The rearrangement uses TRBV5-1 and TRBJ1-3, with a tentative D call TRBD1 (5 bases). CDR1 and CDR2 (germline): SGHRS, YFSETQ. Trimming removed 0 bases from V and 1 base from J, with 8 bases in between. The CDR3 length is 15 residues. The CDR3 region is CASSLAGGSGNTIYF. The CDR3 region has the DNA TGCGCCAGCAGCTTGGCCGGGGGTTCTGGAAACACCATATATTTT. Looking up the rest from reference TRBV5-1 and TRBJ1-3 gives the full variable domain: KAGVTQTPRYLIKTRGQQVTLSCSPISGHRSVSWYQQTPGQGLQFLFEYFSETQRNKGNFPGRFSGRQFSNSRSEMNVSTLELGDSALYLCASSLAGGSGNTIYFGEGSWLTVV.

This chain connects TRBV4-2 to TRBJ2-2; the D is unclear. The germline V gene encodes CDR1 LGHNA and CDR2 YNFKEQ. The ends were cut back, 0 bases at V and 0 bases at J, with 11 bases in the middle. This CDR3 spans 17 amino acids. The CDR3 spells CASSQDSTRTNTGELFF. Here the CDR3 DNA reads TGTGCCAGCAGCCAAGATTCGACCAGGACGAACACCGGGGAGCTGTTTTTT.

Concerning this clone: A junction end diverges from the germline sequence, so it may reflect a read error. The V gene is TRBV19, the J gene TRBJ2-1; 9 bases fit TRBD2. Germline CDR1 is LNHDA and CDR2 is SQIVND (reference sequence). This CDR3 comprises 14 residues. CDR3 bases: TGTGCCAGTAGTATAGAGCGAGCGGGGGGCCAGTTGATCTTC. Translation: CASSIERAGGQLIF.

The chain couples TRBV6-6 to TRBJ2-1; TRBD1 matches at 8 bases. In germline, CDR1 is MNHNY, CDR2 SVGAGI (reference sequence). The CDR3 runs 16 residues. V shed 7 bases, J shed 6 bases, and the junction held 14 bases outside the gene matches. CDR3 DNA sequence: TGTGCCAGCAAGGACCCAGGGCAGGGGGCCACCAATGAGCAGTTCTTC. It yields the protein CASKDPGQGATNEQFF.

This clone came up once. Other DNA sequences in this specimen translate into the identical CDR3. CDR3 in amino acids: CASSPLAGATDTQYF. CDR3 nucleotide sequence: TGTGCCAGCTCACCACTAGCGGGGGCAACAGATACGCAGTATTTT. This chain uses TRBV18 with TRBJ2-3; 9 bases are shared with TRBD2. Germline CDR1 is KGHSH and CDR2 is LQKENI. The CDR3 is made up of 15 amino acids. Trimming cost V 1 base and J 3 bases; bases outside gene matches: 2.

The rearrangement links TRBV4-1 to TRBJ1-6, with 7 bases aligning to TRBD1. CDR1 is MGHRA, CDR2 YSYEKL, per germline. The V segment lost 7 bases and the J segment 5 bases; nucleotides outside the gene matches: 5. The CDR3 totals 14 residues. DNA of the CDR3: TGCGCCAGCATAGGACAGGTTGATAATTCACCCCTCCACTTT. Translated: CASIGQVDNSPLHF.

The rearrangement links TRBV7-9 to TRBJ1-4; no firm D call. The CDR3 spans 13 residues. CDR1 and CDR2 from the germline V gene are SEHNR and FQNEAQ (reference sequence). Trimming removed 5 bases at V and 8 bases at J, with 12 bases between. CDR3 region: CASSPRSGEKLFF. CDR3 nucleotides: TGTGCCAGCAGCCCCCGTAGTGGGGAAAAACTGTTTTTT.

The chain recombines TRBV2 with TRBJ1-5; 10 nucleotides line up with TRBD1. The CDR3 spans 16 residues. CDR1 and CDR2 (germline): SNHLY, FYNNEI. J lost 3 bases, V lost 6 bases, and 8 bases had no gene match. DNA for the CDR3: TGTGCCAGCAGGACAGGGGGACAGGGGTACAATCAGCCCCAGCATTTT. It codes for CASRTGGQGYNQPQHF.

The CDR3 DNA reads as TGTGCCAGCAGCTTGGCCGCGGACAGGGGCTATGGCTACACCTTC. Amino acids: CASSLAADRGYGYTF. The chain couples TRBV5-4 to TRBJ1-2; 9 nucleotides align to TRBD1. This CDR3 contains 15 residues. The germline gives CDR1 SGHNT, CDR2 YYREEE (reference sequence). The trim removed 0 bases at V and 4 bases at J, leaving 4 bases unmatched.

Of note for this clone: One junction end does not reproduce the germline sequence, and a read error may be involved. The V gene is TRBV29-1, the J gene TRBJ2-5; 7 bases match TRBD2. Germline-derived CDR1 and CDR2 are SQVTM and ANQGSEA. The CDR3 consists of 13 residues. This CDR3 is CGVEVGGEETQYF. The CDR3 coding sequence is TGCGGCGTTGAAGTGGGAGGGGAAGAGACCCAGTACTTC.

The CDR3 reads CASSPVGAGEQYF. The CDR3 DNA reads as TGTGCCAGCAGCCCGGTCGGGGCGGGTGAGCAGTACTTC. The chain joins TRBV5-4 to TRBJ2-7; D could derive from TRBD1 or TRBD2 (5 bases each). The CDR3 spans 13 residues. Trimming removed 4 bases at V and 7 bases at J, with 15 bases between. Germline values: CDR1 SGHNT, CDR2 YYREEE (reference sequence).

The rearrangement joins TRBV3-1 (or the pseudogene TRBV3-2) to TRBJ1-1; D is ambiguous. The V end lost 7 bases, the J end lost 6 bases, and 15 bases lay between the germline ends. Germline assignment: CDR1 LGHDT and CDR2 YNNKEL (reference sequence). The CDR3 sequence is 13 residues long. The CDR3 loop is CASTKGYGAEAFF. DNA of the CDR3: TGTGCCAGCACTAAGGGATACGGGGCTGAAGCTTTCTTT.

J is TRBJ1-2 and V is TRBV23-1, with 12 bases aligning to TRBD1. TRBV23-1 is given ORF status, its function remaining uncertain. V was clipped by 3 bases and J by 4 bases; unmatched bases: 9. This CDR3 comprises 17 residues. This CDR3 is CASSQPGQGAHRYGYTF. In DNA, the CDR3 is TGCGCCAGCAGTCAGCCGGGACAGGGGGCGCACCGCTATGGCTACACCTTC.

The DNA of the CDR3 is TGTGCCAGCAGCCCCGGGACAGCTTATAGCAATCAGCCCCAGCATTTT. Translation: CASSPGTAYSNQPQHF. The V gene is TRBV7-6, the J gene TRBJ1-5; 7 nucleotides align to TRBD1. This CDR3 has 16 amino acids. The ends lost 5 bases at V and 0 bases at J; junction bases unmatched: 7. Germline CDR1 is SGHVS and CDR2 is FNYEAQ.

The V and J genes are TRBV29-1 and TRBJ1-2; maybe TRBD1 (6 bases). Deletions cut 6 bases from V and 4 bases from J, with 12 bases between. The CDR3 contains 12 residues. CDR1 and CDR2 from the germline V gene are SQVTM and ANQGSEA. DNA for the CDR3: TGCAGCGTGCAGGACAGCGTCTATGGCTACACCTTC. Translated: CSVQDSVYGYTF.

The genes are TRBV6-2 or TRBV6-3 and TRBJ1-6, with D unresolved. Germline CDR1 and CDR2: MNHEY and SVGEGT. The CDR3 has 15 residues. Trimming removed 5 bases at V and 9 bases at J, with 17 bases between. This CDR3 reads CASSLPSRSVSPLHF. DNA of the CDR3: TGTGCCAGCAGTCTGCCAAGCAGATCGGTTTCACCCCTCCACTTT.

The V gene is TRBV6-5, the J gene TRBJ2-1; no reliable D call. CDR1 MNHEY and CDR2 SVGAGI come from the germline V gene. Trimming removed 7 bases at V and 8 bases at J, with 15 bases between. This CDR3 spans 13 amino acids. The CDR3 nucleotides read TGTGCCAGCACAAACATCCTCTGGGATGAGCAGTTCTTC. Translated, it gives CASTNILWDEQFF.

This chain connects TRBV4-1 to TRBJ1-5; 7 bases line up with TRBD1. The CDR3 consists of 15 residues. Looked up from germline, CDR1 is MGHRA and CDR2 is YSYEKL. The V gene end was trimmed by 3 bases and the J gene end by 1 base; junction bases not matched to a gene: 3. The CDR3 DNA reads as TGCGCCAGCAGCCAGAGGACAGGCAGCAATCAGCCCCAGCATTTT. It specifies CASSQRTGSNQPQHF.

This clone turned up a few times. CDR3 in amino acids: CASSSGGVGTEAFF. The DNA of the CDR3 is TGTGCCAGCAGCTCAGGGGGCGTGGGTACTGAAGCTTTCTTT. The chain has TRBV7-9 and TRBJ1-1, with TRBD1 matching over 8 bases. With V trimmed by 4 bases and J by 5 bases, 6 bases remained unmatched. CDR1 and CDR2 (germline): SEHNR, FQNEAQ (reference sequence). The CDR3 extends over 14 amino acids.

This rearrangement joins TRBV30 to TRBJ1-2, with no clear D. Germline V gene data show CDR1 as GTSNPN and CDR2 as SVGIG (reference sequence). The V end lost 3 bases, the J end lost 2 bases, and 13 bases lay between the germline ends. The CDR3 is 14 amino acids. The CDR3 coding sequence is TGTGCCTGGAGAGGGAGGGTTGGAAACTATGGCTACACCTTC. As protein: CAWRGRVGNYGYTF.

A few counts support this clone. The chain uses TRBV15 and TRBJ2-7; no clear D. V lost 5 bases and J lost 2, with 13 bases in between. Germline CDR1 and CDR2: LNHNV and YYDKDF (reference sequence). The CDR3 spans 14 residues. In DNA form, the CDR3 reads TGTGCCACCAGCCCCCCGGGTGGTCCCTACGAGCAGTACTTC. Amino acids: CATSPPGGPYEQYF.

V is TRBV5-1 and J is TRBJ2-5; tentative D call: TRBD2 (5 bases). From germline, CDR1 is SGHRS and CDR2 YFSETQ. The CDR3 runs 14 residues. V was shortened by 0 bases and J by 5 bases, with 11 bases between the two germline ends. The CDR3 is CASSLGRRGETQYF. DNA of the CDR3: TGCGCCAGCAGCTTGGGCCGGAGAGGGGAGACCCAGTACTTC.

The genes are TRBV7-9 and TRBJ1-2; a weak D match, TRBD1 (5 bases). Germline V gives CDR1 SEHNR, CDR2 FQNEAQ (reference sequence). Trimming removed 3 bases from V and 7 bases from J, with 12 bases in between. This CDR3 has 13 residues. CDR3: CASSFTGDGGYTF. The CDR3 coding sequence is TGTGCCAGCAGCTTTACGGGGGACGGTGGCTACACCTTC.

This clone has just one count. The V gene is TRBV29-1, the J gene TRBJ1-5; D unresolved. This CDR3 has 13 residues. V dropped 5 bases and J dropped 0 bases, with 8 bases sitting between them. CDR1 SQVTM and CDR2 ANQGSEA come from the germline V gene. The CDR3 reads CSVRVGSNQPQHF. CDR3 sequence (DNA): TGCAGCGTTCGGGTGGGTAGCAATCAGCCCCAGCATTTT.

This chain connects TRBV6-1 to TRBJ2-7; D may correspond to TRBD1 or TRBD2 (5 bases each). The CDR3 loop spans 15 amino acids. Germline V CDR1 and CDR2: MNHNS, SASEGT. V lost 0 bases, J lost 4 bases, and 13 bases lay in between. The CDR3 protein is CASSEAGPGNYEQYF. The CDR3 nucleotides read TGTGCCAGCAGTGAAGCGGGACCGGGGAATTACGAGCAGTACTTC.